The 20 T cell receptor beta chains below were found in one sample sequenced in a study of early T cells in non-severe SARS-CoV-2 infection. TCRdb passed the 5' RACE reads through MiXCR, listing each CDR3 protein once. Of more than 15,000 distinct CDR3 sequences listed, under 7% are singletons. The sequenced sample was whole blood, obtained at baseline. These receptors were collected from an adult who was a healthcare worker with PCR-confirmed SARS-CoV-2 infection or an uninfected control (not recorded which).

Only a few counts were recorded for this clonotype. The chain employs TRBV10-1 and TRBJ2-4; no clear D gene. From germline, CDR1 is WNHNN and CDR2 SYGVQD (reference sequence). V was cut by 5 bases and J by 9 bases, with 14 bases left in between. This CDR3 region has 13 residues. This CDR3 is CASSPTQTGIQYF. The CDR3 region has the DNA TGCGCCAGCAGTCCCACGCAAACGGGCATTCAGTACTTC.

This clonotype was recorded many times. The CDR3 protein is CATSRDQGTGADEQYF. CDR3 coding DNA: TGTGCCACCAGCAGAGATCAAGGGACAGGGGCAGACGAGCAGTACTTC. The V call is TRBV15, the J call TRBJ2-7; 10 bases map to TRBD1. Germline V gene data show CDR1 as LNHNV and CDR2 as YYDKDF (reference sequence). Trimming removed 0 bases from V and 5 bases from J; junction bases left unmatched: 7. The CDR3 is 16 residues long.

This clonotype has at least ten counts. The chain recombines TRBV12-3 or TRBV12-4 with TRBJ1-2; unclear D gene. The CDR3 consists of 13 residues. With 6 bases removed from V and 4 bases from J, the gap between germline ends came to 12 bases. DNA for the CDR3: TGTGCCAGCAGGGGAGAATTCCCCTATGGCTACACCTTC. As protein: CASRGEFPYGYTF.

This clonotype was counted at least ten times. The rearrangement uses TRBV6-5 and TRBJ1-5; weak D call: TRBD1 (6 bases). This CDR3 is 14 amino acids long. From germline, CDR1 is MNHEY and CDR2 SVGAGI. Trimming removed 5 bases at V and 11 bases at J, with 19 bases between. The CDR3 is CASSTQGSLSAQHF. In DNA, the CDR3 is TGTGCCAGCAGTACCCAGGGGTCCCTATCGGCCCAGCATTTT.

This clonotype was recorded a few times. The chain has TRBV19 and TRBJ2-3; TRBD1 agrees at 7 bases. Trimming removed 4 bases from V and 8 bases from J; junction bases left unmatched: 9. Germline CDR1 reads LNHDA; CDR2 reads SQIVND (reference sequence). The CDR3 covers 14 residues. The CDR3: CASSTGQDAGTQYF. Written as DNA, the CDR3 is TGTGCCAGTAGTACCGGACAGGACGCGGGTACGCAGTATTTT.

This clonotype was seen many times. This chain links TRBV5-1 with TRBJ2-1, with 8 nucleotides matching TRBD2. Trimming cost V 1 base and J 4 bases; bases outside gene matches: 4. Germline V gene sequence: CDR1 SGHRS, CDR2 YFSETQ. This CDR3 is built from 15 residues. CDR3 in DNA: TGCGCCAGCAGCTTGCCCAGCGGGGGTTACAATGAGCAGTTCTTC. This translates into CASSLPSGGYNEQFF.

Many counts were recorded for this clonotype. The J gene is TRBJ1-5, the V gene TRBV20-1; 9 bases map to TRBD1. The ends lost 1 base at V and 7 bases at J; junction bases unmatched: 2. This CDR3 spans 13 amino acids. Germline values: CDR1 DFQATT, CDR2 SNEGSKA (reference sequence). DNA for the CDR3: TGCAGTGCTAGAGGGGACAGGGTACAGCCCCAGCATTTT. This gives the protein CSARGDRVQPQHF.

DNA for the CDR3: TGTGCCAGCAGCTTAGGGGGACAGGGCTATAATTCACCCCTCCACTTT. It codes for CASSLGGQGYNSPLHF. The chain joins TRBV11-2 to TRBJ1-6, with 9 bases fitting TRBD1. V was clipped by 1 base and J by 3 bases; unmatched bases: 1. CDR3 length: 16 residues. Germline V gene lookup returns CDR1 SGHAT and CDR2 FQNNGV.

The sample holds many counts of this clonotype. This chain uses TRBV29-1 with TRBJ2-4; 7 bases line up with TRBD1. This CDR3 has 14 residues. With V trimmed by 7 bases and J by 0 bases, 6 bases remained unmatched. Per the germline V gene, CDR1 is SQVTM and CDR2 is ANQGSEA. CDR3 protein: CSARDRLAKNIQYF. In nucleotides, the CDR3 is TGCAGCGCTCGGGACAGACTAGCCAAAAACATTCAGTACTTC.

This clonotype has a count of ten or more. CDR3 DNA sequence: TGTGCCAGCAGCTTTAGCGGGGCCATCTACGAGCAGTACTTC. Encoded protein: CASSFSGAIYEQYF. The chain combines TRBV11-2 with TRBJ2-7; the match to TRBD2 covers 8 bases. The CDR3 loop spans 14 amino acids. The germline V gene encodes CDR1 SGHAT and CDR2 FQNNGV. The V and J ends lost 3 bases and 3 bases, in that order; junction bases with no gene match: 4.

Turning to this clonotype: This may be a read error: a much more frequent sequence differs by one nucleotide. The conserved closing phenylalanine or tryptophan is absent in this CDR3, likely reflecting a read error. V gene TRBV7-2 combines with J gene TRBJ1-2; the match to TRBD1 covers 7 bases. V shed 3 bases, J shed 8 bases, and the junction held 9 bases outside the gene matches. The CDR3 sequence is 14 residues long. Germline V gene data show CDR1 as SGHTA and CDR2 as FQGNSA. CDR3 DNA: TGTGCCAGCAGCTTCTCCGGGGCAGGGGGAGGCTACACCTTA. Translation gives CASSFSGAGGGYTL.

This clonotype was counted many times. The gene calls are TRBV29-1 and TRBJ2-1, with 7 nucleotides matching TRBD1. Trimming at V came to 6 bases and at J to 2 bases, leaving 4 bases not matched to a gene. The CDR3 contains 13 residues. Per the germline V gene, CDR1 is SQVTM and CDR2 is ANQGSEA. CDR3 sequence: CSVGQNPYNEQFF. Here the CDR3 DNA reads TGCAGCGTGGGACAGAACCCCTACAATGAGCAGTTCTTC.

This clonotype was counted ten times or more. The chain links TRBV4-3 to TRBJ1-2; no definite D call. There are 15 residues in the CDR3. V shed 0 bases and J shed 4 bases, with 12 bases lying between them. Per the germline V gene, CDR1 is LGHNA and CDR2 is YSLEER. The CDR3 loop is CASSQESHGSYGYTF. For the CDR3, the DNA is TGCGCCAGCAGCCAAGAGAGTCATGGGTCCTATGGCTACACCTTC.

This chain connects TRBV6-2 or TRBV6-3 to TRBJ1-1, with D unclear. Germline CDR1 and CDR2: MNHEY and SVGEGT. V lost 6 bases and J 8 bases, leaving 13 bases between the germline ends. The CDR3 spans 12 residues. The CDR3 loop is CASSPFSGEAFF. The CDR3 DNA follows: TGTGCCAGCAGCCCCTTTTCGGGGGAAGCTTTCTTT.

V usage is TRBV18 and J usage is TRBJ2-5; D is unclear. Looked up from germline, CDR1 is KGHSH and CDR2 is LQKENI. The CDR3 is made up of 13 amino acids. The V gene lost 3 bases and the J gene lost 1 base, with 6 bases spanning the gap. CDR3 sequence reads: CASSPRTQETQYF. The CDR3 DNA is TGTGCCAGCTCACCGCGGACCCAAGAGACCCAGTACTTC. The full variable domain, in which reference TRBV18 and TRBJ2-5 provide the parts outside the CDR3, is NAGVMQNPRHLVRRRGQEARLRCSPMKGHSHVYWYRQLPEEGLKFMVYLQKENIIDESGMPKERFSAEFPKEGPSILRIQQVVRGDSAAYFCASSPRTQETQYFGPGTRLLVL.

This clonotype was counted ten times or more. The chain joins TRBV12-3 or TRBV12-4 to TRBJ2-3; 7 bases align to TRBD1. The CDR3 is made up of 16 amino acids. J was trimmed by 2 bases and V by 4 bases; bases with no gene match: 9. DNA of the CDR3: TGTGCCAGCAGTTCCCCCGGACAGGACGACACAGATACGCAGTATTTT. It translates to CASSSPGQDDTDTQYF.

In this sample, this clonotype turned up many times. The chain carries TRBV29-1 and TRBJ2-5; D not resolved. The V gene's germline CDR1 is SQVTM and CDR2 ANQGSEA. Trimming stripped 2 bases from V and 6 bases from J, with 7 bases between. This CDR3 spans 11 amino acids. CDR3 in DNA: TGCAGCGTTGAATTTGGTCAGACCCAGTACTTC. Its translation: CSVEFGQTQYF.

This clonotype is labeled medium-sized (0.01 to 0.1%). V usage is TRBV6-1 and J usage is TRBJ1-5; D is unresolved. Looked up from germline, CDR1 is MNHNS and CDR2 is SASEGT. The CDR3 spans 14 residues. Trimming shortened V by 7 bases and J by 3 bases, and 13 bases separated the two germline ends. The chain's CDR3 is CASTSGVSNQPQHF. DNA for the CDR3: TGTGCCAGCACCTCCGGGGTCTCCAATCAGCCCCAGCATTTT.

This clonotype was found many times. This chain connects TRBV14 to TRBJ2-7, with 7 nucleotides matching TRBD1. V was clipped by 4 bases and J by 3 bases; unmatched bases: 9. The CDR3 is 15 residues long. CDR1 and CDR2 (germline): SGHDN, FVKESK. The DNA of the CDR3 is TGTGCCAGCAGCCCCCGACAGGGTTCAATCTACGAGCAGTACTTC. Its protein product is CASSPRQGSIYEQYF.

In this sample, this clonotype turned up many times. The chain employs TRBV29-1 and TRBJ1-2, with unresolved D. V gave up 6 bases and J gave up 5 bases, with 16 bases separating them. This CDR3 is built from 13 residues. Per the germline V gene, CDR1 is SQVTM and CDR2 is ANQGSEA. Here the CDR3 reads CSVDKKVGYGYTF. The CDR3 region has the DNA TGCAGCGTCGACAAGAAGGTGGGGTATGGCTACACCTTC.